This is a list of T cell receptor beta chains from one sample in a study of HIV-infected children after antiretroviral therapy interruption. TCRdb analysed the 3' RACE reads with MiXCR anew, one entry per CDR3 protein. In the table there are 40,000 or so distinct CDR3 sequences, over 6.5% of which are singletons. Sample: CD45RA+ CD4+ T cells from PBMCs, pooled from several time points, taken from a donor given antiretroviral therapy, either interrupted or continuous. These receptors all stem from a pool of human donors with HIV. Both conserved end residues are part of each CDR3. The D gene is left open where the match is weak. Only some rows state a clone size, as once, few, many or a class for expanded clones.

CDR3: CASTPGKVNTEAFF
DNA: TGTGCCAGCACCCCTGGGAAGGTTAACACTGAAGCTTTCTTT
size: many
V: TRBV6-5
D: .
J: TRBJ1-1

CDR3: CASRSPGQRGQSPLHF
DNA: TGTGCCAGCAGATCTCCGGGACAGCGGGGGCAGTCACCCCTCCACTTT
size: .
V: TRBV6-2/TRBV6-3
D: TRBD1
J: TRBJ1-6

CDR3: CASSLVGWDYGYTF
DNA: TGTGCCAGCAGCTTAGTTGGTTGGGACTATGGCTACACCTTC
size: many
V: TRBV7-8
D: .
J: TRBJ1-2

CDR3: CASSERGQGGNQPQHF
DNA: TGTGCCAGCAGCGAGAGGGGGCAGGGGGGCAATCAGCCCCAGCATTTT
size: many
V: TRBV2
D: TRBD1
J: TRBJ1-5

CDR3: CASSTLGLAGGEQYF
DNA: TGCGCCAGCAGCACACTGGGTCTAGCGGGAGGCGAGCAGTACTTC
size: many
V: TRBV5-1
D: TRBD2
J: TRBJ2-7

CDR3: CASSFAGATQAFF
DNA: TGTGCCAGCAGCTTCGCTGGGGCTACCCAAGCTTTCTTT
size: many
V: TRBV7-9
D: .
J: TRBJ1-1

CDR3: CASSFIPGQGEDYGYTF
DNA: TGTGCCAGCAGCTTCATTCCGGGACAGGGAGAGGACTATGGCTACACCTTC
size: many
V: TRBV13
D: TRBD1
J: TRBJ1-2

CDR3: CASKTGGTQETQYF
DNA: TGTGCCAGCAAAACCGGGGGGACCCAAGAGACCCAGTACTTC
size: .
V: TRBV2
D: TRBD2
J: TRBJ2-5

CDR3: CASSPPQGAFEQYF
DNA: TGTGCCAGCAGCCCTCCTCAGGGGGCCTTCGAGCAGTACTTC
size: .
V: TRBV5-1
D: TRBD1
J: TRBJ2-7

CDR3: CSVTPPTKAGSEAFF
DNA: TGCAGCGTTACCCCACCGACAAAGGCGGGGTCTGAAGCTTTCTTT
size: many
V: TRBV29-1
D: .
J: TRBJ1-1

CDR3: CSARKQGDSNQPQHF
DNA: TGCAGTGCGAGAAAACAGGGGGATAGCAATCAGCCCCAGCATTTT
size: .
V: TRBV20-1
D: TRBD1
J: TRBJ1-5

CDR3: CASSVNSGSGYEQYF
DNA: TGTGCCAGCAGCGTAAATAGCGGGAGTGGGTACGAGCAGTACTTC
size: many
V: TRBV7-3
D: TRBD2
J: TRBJ2-7

CDR3: CASSRGQGSYNEQFF
DNA: TGTGCCAGCAGCAGGGGACAGGGCTCCTACAATGAGCAGTTCTTC
size: many
V: TRBV11-2
D: TRBD1
J: TRBJ2-1

CDR3: CASSLGLAADTQYF
DNA: TGTGCCAGCAGCTTAGGACTAGCTGCAGATACGCAGTATTTT
size: many
V: TRBV7-9
D: TRBD2
J: TRBJ2-3

CDR3: CASSLEREFTDTQYF
DNA: TGTGCCAGCAGCCTTGAGCGGGAGTTTACAGATACGCAGTATTTT
size: once
V: TRBV28
D: TRBD2
J: TRBJ2-3

CDR3: CASSHGLSLAKNIQYF
DNA: TGCGCCAGCAGCCACGGACTATCCCTAGCCAAAAACATTCAGTACTTC
size: many
V: TRBV4-3
D: .
J: TRBJ2-4

CDR3: CASSPPMRTYNEQFF
DNA: TGTGCCAGCTCACCACCTATGCGGACCTACAATGAGCAGTTCTTC
size: many
V: TRBV18
D: .
J: TRBJ2-1